Shown below are 16 T cell receptor beta chains from a single sample sequenced in a study of vaccination effects on CD4 cells after COVID-19. Expansion with viral peptide pools was applied to antigen-specific CD4+ T cells by the ViraFEST assay prior to sequencing. Subsequent to 10 days of culture, CD4+ T cells were isolated. People in the vaccine group had not been infected with SARS-CoV-2 before, and their nucleocapsid antibodies were negative. These receptors have no known antigen. The method was immunoSEQ multiplex PCR; TCRdb's version includes in-frame clones alone and lacks a portion of them. The data show 35,000 to 50,000 clones, under 85% seen once. The sequenced sample was CD4+ T cells from PBMCs cultured with HCoV-NL63 spike peptides, obtained before COVID-19 vaccination. The receptors were gathered from a human donor who received a COVID-19 vaccine.

In this sample, this clone turned up once. The V call is TRBV7-2, the J call TRBJ2-7, with a weak D call TRBD2 (6 bases). Trimming pared 0 bases from V and 7 bases from J, leaving 13 bases between. The CDR3 has 14 amino acids. The V gene's germline CDR1 is SGHTA and CDR2 FQGNSA. CDR3 sequence (DNA): TGTGCCAGCAGCTTAGCGGGGGGTGCTTTGGAGCAGTACGTC. Protein sequence: CASSLAGGALEQYV.

This clone was recorded only once. The chain employs TRBV6-6 and TRBJ1-2; the D is unclear. V was shortened by 7 bases and J by 2 bases, with 5 bases between the two germline ends. The CDR3 contains 11 residues. Germline loops: CDR1 MNHNY, CDR2 SVGAGI (reference sequence). The DNA for the CDR3 is TGTGCCAGCACCAAGAACTATGGCTACACCTTC. Encoded protein: CASTKNYGYTF.

The J gene is TRBJ1-6, the V gene TRBV3-1 (or the pseudogene TRBV3-2); D is perhaps TRBD1 (6 bases). Trimming pared 1 base from V and 8 bases from J, leaving 12 bases between. The germline gives CDR1 LGHDT, CDR2 YNNKEL (reference sequence). CDR3 length equals 15 residues. Written as DNA, the CDR3 is TGTGCCAGCAGCCAAGTGGGGGGCGCAGATTCACCCCTCCACTTT. It translates to CASSQVGGADSPLHF.

This clone has a handful of counts. This chain uses TRBV4-3 with TRBJ1-3; perhaps TRBD1 as D (5 bases). Trimming took 2 bases from V and 5 from J, leaving 13 bases between them. The germline V gene encodes CDR1 LGHNA and CDR2 YSLEER. This CDR3 spans 15 amino acids. Here the CDR3 reads CASSQIPGARNTIYF. In DNA form, the CDR3 reads TGCGCCAGCAGCCAAATTCCCGGGGCCCGAAACACCATATATTTT.

The chain employs TRBV6-6 and TRBJ2-7; 7 bases line up with TRBD1. V lost 5 bases, J lost 0 bases, and 4 bases stayed unmatched. This CDR3 is built from 14 residues. CDR1 MNHNY and CDR2 SVGAGI come from the germline V gene (reference sequence). The CDR3 bases are TGTGCCAGCAGTCCGAGGACAGGCTCCTACGAGCAGTACGTC. This encodes CASSPRTGSYEQYV.

Concerning this clone itself: Since the CDR3 does not end with the conserved phenylalanine or tryptophan, this likely comes from a read error. The DNA is omitted, as the CDR3 cannot be located on it reliably, and the CDR3 follows TCRdb's listing. The gene calls are TRBV24-1 and TRBJ2-3. The CDR3 is 12 residues long, ends included. Germline V gene data show CDR1 as KGHDR and CDR2 as SFDVKD. This chain's CDR3 is CATIVGGLTGPL.

This clone occurred a few times. The gene calls are TRBV28 and TRBJ1-2; D ambiguous. V shed 2 bases and J shed 6 bases, with 13 bases lying between them. Per germline, CDR1 MDHEN and CDR2 SYDVKM. The CDR3 extends over 14 amino acids. This chain's CDR3 is CASSLLAAGNGYTF. The CDR3 nucleotides read TGTGCCAGCAGTTTACTTGCCGCGGGAAATGGCTACACCTTC.

This clone showed up just a few times. V is TRBV18 and J is TRBJ1-1; TRBD1 aligns across 9 bases. V shed 4 bases and J 2 bases; nucleotides not matched to a gene: 5. Germline-derived CDR1 and CDR2 are KGHSH and LQKENI. CDR3 length: 15 residues. This CDR3 reads CASSLGQGLNTEAFF. Here the CDR3 DNA reads TGTGCCAGCTCACTGGGACAGGGCCTAAACACTGAAGCTTTCTTT.

The chain joins TRBV3-1 (or the pseudogene TRBV3-2) to TRBJ2-5, with 8 bases matching TRBD1. Trimming cost V 1 base and J 5 bases; bases outside gene matches: 6. There are 15 residues in the CDR3. CDR1 and CDR2 (germline): LGHDT, YNNKEL (reference sequence). CDR3 sequence (DNA): TGTGCCAGCAGCCAAGGGAACGACAGGGGCGAGACCCAGTACTTC. Protein sequence: CASSQGNDRGETQYF.

V gene TRBV3-1 (or the pseudogene TRBV3-2) combines with J gene TRBJ2-7, with 10 bases lining up with TRBD1. CDR3 size: 14 residues. The V gene's germline CDR1 is LGHDT and CDR2 YNNKEL (reference sequence). V shed 2 bases, J shed 6 bases, and the junction held 4 bases outside the gene matches. The CDR3 DNA follows: TGTGCCAGCAGCCAAAGACAGGGGGCTGGCGAGCAGTACGTC. It is translated as CASSQRQGAGEQYV.

The V gene is TRBV6-5, the J gene TRBJ2-3; D is uncertain. CDR1 is MNHEY and CDR2 is SVGAGI in the germline V gene. Trimming stripped 7 bases from V and 2 bases from J, with 4 bases between. The CDR3 spans 11 residues. CDR3 loop: CASTFTDTQYF. CDR3 nucleotides: TGTGCCAGCACGTTCACAGATACGCAGTATTTT.

This clone has just one count. The chain has TRBV19 and TRBJ2-5; 8 nucleotides line up with TRBD2. The CDR3 is 14 amino acids. The ends lost 6 bases at V and 2 bases at J; junction bases unmatched: 5. Germline CDR1 reads LNHDA; CDR2 reads SQIVND (reference sequence). This CDR3 is CASSRGGRQETQYF. The CDR3, as DNA: TGTGCCAGTAGCCGGGGGGGGAGGCAAGAGACCCAGTACTTC.

This clone was counted between two and nine times. This sequence joins TRBV4-3 and TRBJ1-4; tentatively, D is TRBD1 (5 bases). This CDR3 is built from 16 residues. Looked up from germline, CDR1 is LGHNA and CDR2 is YSLEER. V was cut by 1 base and J by 4 bases, with 13 bases left in between. The CDR3 loop reads CASSQARGGVNEKLFF. The CDR3 bases are TGCGCCAGCAGCCAAGCCCGAGGAGGGGTTAATGAAAAACTGTTTTTT.

This clone was observed once. This sequence joins TRBV5-1 and TRBJ1-3; possible D gene TRBD1, 6 bases. CDR1 and CDR2 (germline): SGHRS, YFSETQ. This CDR3 region has 17 residues. V was cut by 0 bases and J by 2 bases, with 15 bases left in between. CDR3 nucleotides: TGCGCCAGCAGCTTGGTTTCGGGGGCAACCGCTGGAAACACCATATATTTT. Protein product: CASSLVSGATAGNTIYF.

This clone was counted a single time. The rearrangement links TRBV5-4 to TRBJ2-7, with TRBD1 identical over 8 bases. The CDR3 has 14 residues. The V gene end was trimmed by 4 bases and the J gene end by 2 bases; junction bases not matched to a gene: 5. The germline V gene has CDR1 SGHNT and CDR2 YYREEE (reference sequence). The CDR3, as DNA: TGTGCCAGCAGCATGGACAGGGCGGCCTACGAGCAGTACGTC. It encodes CASSMDRAAYEQYV.

The chain links TRBV5-4 to TRBJ2-5; 7 bases fit TRBD1. The V and J ends lost 4 bases and 4 bases, in that order; junction bases with no gene match: 10. Per the germline V gene, CDR1 is SGHNT and CDR2 is YYREEE (reference sequence). This CDR3 contains 15 residues. CDR3 amino acids: CASSNKQGRAETQYF. As DNA, the CDR3 is TGTGCCAGCAGCAACAAACAGGGGCGTGCAGAGACCCAGTACTTC.